The 32 T cell receptor beta chains presented below share a single source sample, sequenced in a study of T cells after yellow fever vaccination. One entry per CDR3 protein results from TCRdb running MiXCR on the 5' RACE reads. The sample lists 78,000 or so distinct CDR3 sequences; more than 5.5% were seen once. The material was CD8+ T cells sorted from PBMCs, obtained more than 8 days after the first yellow fever vaccination. Receptor source: a man younger than 35 who received the YFV17D yellow fever vaccine.

This clonotype has a handful of counts. V usage is TRBV7-3 and J usage is TRBJ2-1; 10 bases align to TRBD1. This CDR3 comprises 19 residues. CDR1 is SGHTA, CDR2 FQGTGA, per germline. V lost 5 bases, J lost 5 bases, and 18 bases stayed unmatched. The CDR3: CASSHRSPGTGVSNNEQFF. In nucleotides, the CDR3 is TGTGCCAGCAGCCATAGATCGCCCGGGACAGGGGTATCTAACAATGAGCAGTTCTTC.

This clonotype was observed at least ten times. This chain links TRBV9 with TRBJ2-3, with unresolved D. V gave up 2 bases and J gave up 6 bases, with 10 bases separating them. The CDR3 contains 13 residues. Germline loops: CDR1 SGDLS, CDR2 YYNGEE. The CDR3 loop reads CASSVSDGDTQYF. In nucleotides, the CDR3 is TGTGCCAGCAGCGTTTCGGACGGCGATACGCAGTATTTT.

This clonotype was counted a single time. A much larger clone sits a single nucleotide away, making a read error possible. This chain connects TRBV20-1 to TRBJ2-1; maybe TRBD1 (6 bases). Germline assignment: CDR1 DFQATT and CDR2 SNEGSKA (reference sequence). Trimming left V 2 bases short and J 10 bases short, with 30 bases between. This CDR3 comprises 18 residues. CDR3 coding DNA: TGCAGTGCTAGATGGGGGCTCGACCGGGACCACACCTGCGCGGAGCAGTTCTTC. Translated: CSARWGLDRDHTCAEQFF.

This clonotype has more than one count but fewer than ten. The chain links TRBV12-3 or TRBV12-4 to TRBJ2-2; 9 bases line up with TRBD1. The CDR3 extends over 16 amino acids. The ends lost 3 bases at V and 4 bases at J; junction bases unmatched: 6. The CDR3: CASSFPRTGVTGELFF. Written as DNA, the CDR3 is TGTGCCAGCAGTTTCCCTAGGACAGGGGTCACCGGGGAGCTGTTTTTT.

In this sample, this clonotype turned up many times. J is TRBJ2-3 and V is TRBV4-1; 9 nucleotides align to TRBD1. The ends lost 4 bases at V and 2 bases at J; junction bases unmatched: 7. The CDR3 totals 16 residues. The germline CDR1 and CDR2 sequences are MGHRA and YSYEKL. The CDR3 sequence: CASSRSGTGLTDTQYF. As DNA, the CDR3 is TGCGCCAGCAGCCGGTCCGGGACAGGGCTCACAGATACGCAGTATTTT.

This clonotype was observed many times. This sequence joins TRBV6-5 and TRBJ1-2; D is uncertain. Trimming took off 8 bases at V and 6 bases at J, with 16 bases between the two ends. Germline V gene lookup returns CDR1 MNHEY and CDR2 SVGAGI. This CDR3 has 13 amino acids. In DNA form, the CDR3 reads TGTGCCAGCGGGTTGGGCAAAGCCGATGGCTACACCTTC. Encoded protein: CASGLGKADGYTF.

This clonotype was observed many times. The chain couples TRBV20-1 to TRBJ2-5; D not resolved. This CDR3 is built from 15 residues. V was pared by 0 bases and J by 0 bases, with 11 bases between. Germline assignment: CDR1 DFQATT and CDR2 SNEGSKA (reference sequence). In nucleotides, the CDR3 is TGCAGTGCTAGAGATTACACCCTTGACCAAGAGACCCAGTACTTC. Amino acids: CSARDYTLDQETQYF.

This clonotype showed up just a few times. The chain combines TRBV27 with TRBJ2-1, with TRBD2 identical over 8 bases. Germline CDR1 and CDR2: MNHEY and SMNVEV (reference sequence). There are 17 residues in the CDR3. V shed 7 bases and J 1 base; nucleotides not matched to a gene: 12. CDR3 amino acids: CASTYSGGGPSYNEQFF. The CDR3, as DNA: TGTGCCAGCACCTACTCTGGCGGGGGGCCGTCCTACAATGAGCAGTTCTTC.

This clonotype has ten or more counts. The J gene is TRBJ1-1, the V gene TRBV27, with D unclear. Per the germline V gene, CDR1 is MNHEY and CDR2 is SMNVEV (reference sequence). The CDR3 consists of 12 residues. Trimming removed 5 bases from V and 4 bases from J, with 8 bases in between. This CDR3 is CASSVLGTEAFF. The CDR3 nucleotides are TGTGCCAGCAGTGTCCTCGGCACTGAAGCTTTCTTT.

This clonotype showed up many times. The chain employs TRBV7-6 and TRBJ2-2; D not certain. The CDR3 is made up of 16 amino acids. With 3 bases removed from V and 2 bases from J, the gap between germline ends came to 13 bases. The germline CDR1 and CDR2 sequences are SGHVS and FNYEAQ. This CDR3 is CASSLAPQLNTGELFF. The CDR3 bases are TGTGCCAGCAGCTTGGCTCCACAGCTCAACACCGGGGAGCTGTTTTTT.

This clonotype was seen repeatedly, ten times or more. CDR3 in amino acids: CASSDRRAPKYTEKLFF. Here the CDR3 DNA reads TGTGCCAGCAGTGACCGCCGGGCGCCCAAGTACACTGAAAAACTGTTTTTT. The gene calls are TRBV25-1 and TRBJ1-4, with D unclear. V was shortened by 3 bases and J by 7 bases, with 21 bases between the two germline ends. CDR1 is MGHDK, CDR2 SYGVNS, per germline. This CDR3 has 17 amino acids.

This chain links TRBV28 with TRBJ1-5; 8 bases agree with TRBD1. V lost 3 bases, J lost 5 bases, and 0 bases stayed unmatched. Germline CDR1 reads MDHEN; CDR2 reads SYDVKM. This CDR3 contains 13 residues. CDR3 in DNA: TGTGCCAGCAGTTTGACAGGGGATCAGCCCCAGCATTTT. This sequence encodes CASSLTGDQPQHF.

This clonotype was observed many times. The CDR3 loop reads CASSLAVRGNSYEQYV. The CDR3 bases are TGTGCCAGCAGCTTGGCCGTTAGGGGGAACTCCTACGAGCAGTACGTC. The V call is TRBV5-5, the J call TRBJ2-7; weak D call: TRBD1 (6 bases). Deletions cut 0 bases from V and 0 bases from J, with 13 bases between. This CDR3 comprises 16 residues. Germline lookup yields CDR1 SGHKS and CDR2 YYEKEE (reference sequence).

The V and J genes are TRBV6-2 or TRBV6-3 and TRBJ2-7, with D tentatively TRBD1 (5 bases). V gave up 8 bases and J gave up 3 bases, with 11 bases separating them. In germline, CDR1 is MNHEY, CDR2 SVGEGT. This CDR3 has 12 residues. For the CDR3, the DNA is TGTGCCAGCTCTGACAGAAACTACGAGCAGTACTTC. Amino acid sequence: CASSDRNYEQYF.

At least ten counts were recorded for this clonotype. The gene calls are TRBV4-2 and TRBJ2-7, with D uncertain. The CDR3 loop spans 17 amino acids. The germline gives CDR1 LGHNA, CDR2 YNFKEQ. V was pared by 0 bases and J by 1 base, with 16 bases between. The CDR3, as DNA: TGTGCCAGCAGCCAAGAATACGCACCCTCTCTTTCCTACGAGCAGTACTTC. Translation gives CASSQEYAPSLSYEQYF.

This clonotype was detected ten times or more. The CDR3: CASSPRKFRDQPQHF. CDR3 nucleotides: TGTGCCAGCTCACCCCGCAAATTTCGGGATCAGCCCCAGCATTTT. This chain links TRBV18 with TRBJ1-5; D is undetermined. This CDR3 comprises 15 residues. With 3 bases removed from V and 5 bases from J, the gap between germline ends came to 14 bases. The V gene's germline CDR1 is KGHSH and CDR2 LQKENI.

This clonotype was detected only a few times. The rearrangement uses TRBV4-3 and TRBJ1-6; the D gene is possibly TRBD1 (6 bases). Germline CDR1 reads LGHNA; CDR2 reads YSLEER. Trimming cost V 0 bases and J 7 bases, with 10 bases left between them. The CDR3 has 15 residues. The CDR3 loop is CASSQDPGENSPLHF. The CDR3 DNA is TGCGCCAGCAGCCAAGATCCAGGGGAAAATTCACCCCTCCACTTT.

This clonotype was seen ten or more times. The J gene is TRBJ2-2, the V gene TRBV6-2 or TRBV6-3; D is perhaps TRBD1 (6 bases). V was cut by 6 bases and J by 4 bases, with 18 bases left in between. CDR1 is MNHEY, CDR2 SVGEGT, per germline. The CDR3 is 16 amino acids. The DNA of the CDR3 is TGTGCCAGCAGGAGACTGGGGGCGCCGGGCACCGGGGAGCTGTTTTTT. Translation: CASRRLGAPGTGELFF.

This clonotype has a count of ten or more. CDR3 in DNA: TGTGCCAGCAGTTACCTCCCCGCACGGTTCCAAGAGACCCAGTACTTC. This encodes CASSYLPARFQETQYF. This chain joins TRBV6-2 or TRBV6-3 and TRBJ2-5; no firm D call. V was shortened by 2 bases and J by 1 base, with 14 bases between the two germline ends. This CDR3 comprises 16 residues. Germline assignment: CDR1 MNHEY and CDR2 SVGEGT.

This clonotype showed up many times. The chain combines TRBV6-1 with TRBJ2-1; D is unresolved. Germline assignment: CDR1 MNHNS and CDR2 SASEGT. The CDR3 sequence is 12 residues long. Trimming took off 3 bases at V and 3 bases at J, with 3 bases between the two ends. CDR3 sequence (DNA): TGTGCCAGCAGTGACAGCTACAATGAGCAGTTCTTC. It yields the protein CASSDSYNEQFF.

This clonotype was seen ten or more times. This chain connects TRBV5-4 to TRBJ2-5, with D perhaps matching TRBD1 or TRBD2 (5 bases each). The CDR3 contains 13 residues. Germline V lookup: CDR1 SGHNT, CDR2 YYREEE (reference sequence). V was trimmed by 5 bases and J by 5 bases, leaving 13 bases between them. The CDR3 nucleotides are TGTGCCAGCAGGATGAGGGGTGGTGAGACCCAGTACTTC. This encodes CASRMRGGETQYF.

This clonotype was seen at least ten times. This chain connects TRBV4-3 to TRBJ2-2; D gene unclear. The CDR3 sequence is 15 residues long. Germline CDR1 reads LGHNA; CDR2 reads YSLEER. V lost 0 bases and J lost 7, with 12 bases in between. DNA of the CDR3: TGCGCCAGCAGCCAAGATCCCGTTGGGAACGGGGAGCTGTTTTTT. Translation: CASSQDPVGNGELFF.

This clonotype has a handful of counts. The V call is TRBV6-5, the J call TRBJ1-3, with a weak D call TRBD1 (6 bases). Per germline, CDR1 MNHEY and CDR2 SVGAGI. The V end was cut by 4 bases, the J end by 4 bases, with 8 bases between. This CDR3 has 13 residues. The DNA of the CDR3 is TGTGCCAGCAGTTTCGACAGGGGAAACACCATATATTTT. It codes for CASSFDRGNTIYF.

This clonotype was observed a few times. The chain employs TRBV11-2 and TRBJ1-1; a possible D gene is TRBD1 (6 bases). Germline CDR1 reads SGHAT; CDR2 reads FQNNGV. The length of the CDR3 is 13 residues. V dropped 6 bases and J dropped 5 bases, with 13 bases sitting between them. CDR3 residues: CASRDRFGTEAFF. The CDR3 DNA sequence: TGTGCCAGCAGAGACAGGTTTGGGACTGAAGCTTTCTTT.

This clonotype was seen many times. CDR3 loop: CASSLGLAGASAYEQYF. The DNA of the CDR3 is TGTGCCAGCAGCCTCGGACTAGCGGGGGCCTCAGCCTACGAGCAGTACTTC. The chain recombines TRBV7-2 with TRBJ2-7, with 13 bases aligning to TRBD2. The germline CDR1 and CDR2 sequences are SGHTA and FQGNSA. The CDR3 runs to 17 residues. V dropped 5 bases and J dropped 2; count of bases not matched to a gene: 9.

The chain uses TRBV9 and TRBJ2-1; perhaps TRBD1 as D (5 bases). V lost 0 bases, J lost 2 bases, and 12 bases lay in between. The CDR3 runs to 16 residues. Germline CDR1 and CDR2: SGDLS and YYNGEE. The CDR3: CASSVEGRATYNEQFF. The CDR3 DNA reads TGTGCCAGCAGCGTAGAGGGCAGGGCAACCTACAATGAGCAGTTCTTC.

This clonotype was recorded many times. The gene calls are TRBV29-1 and TRBJ2-1; TRBD2 might be the D (5 bases). CDR1 and CDR2 from the germline V gene are SQVTM and ANQGSEA. This CDR3 has 10 amino acids. The V end was cut by 6 bases, the J end by 9 bases, with 9 bases between. CDR3 sequence reads: CSVRAVEQFF. Written as DNA, the CDR3 is TGCAGCGTACGAGCGGTTGAGCAGTTCTTC.

The chain employs TRBV2 and TRBJ1-1, with a weak D call TRBD1 (5 bases). The germline V gene encodes CDR1 SNHLY and CDR2 FYNNEI. The CDR3 loop spans 15 amino acids. The V end lost 6 bases, the J end lost 1 base, and 15 bases lay between the germline ends. As DNA, the CDR3 is TGTGCCAGCAGCGGCGTCGTGACAGAGAACACTGAAGCTTTCTTT. It translates to CASSGVVTENTEAFF.

This clonotype has more than one count but fewer than ten. This chain joins TRBV12-3 or TRBV12-4 and TRBJ2-1, with TRBD2 identical over 9 bases. J lost 9 bases, V lost 3 bases, and 6 bases had no gene match. The CDR3 length is 14 residues. The CDR3: CASSFRGGAAEQFF. DNA of the CDR3: TGTGCCAGCAGTTTCCGCGGGGGGGCCGCTGAGCAGTTCTTC.

This clonotype was seen ten or more times. The rearrangement uses TRBV5-5 and TRBJ1-1, with TRBD1 matching 8 bases. This CDR3 comprises 15 residues. Germline lookup yields CDR1 SGHKS and CDR2 YYEKEE (reference sequence). Losses at the gene ends were 0 bases for V and 4 bases for J; bases not matched to a gene: 5. The CDR3: CASSLGPTGGTEAFF. The CDR3 bases are TGTGCCAGCAGCTTGGGACCCACAGGGGGCACTGAAGCTTTCTTT.

This clonotype was seen only a few times. The V and J genes are TRBV11-2 and TRBJ2-1; D is ambiguous. The CDR3 runs to 12 residues. From germline, CDR1 is SGHAT and CDR2 FQNNGV. V was cut by 0 bases and J by 8 bases, with 5 bases left in between. The chain's CDR3 is CASSLDEYEQFF. CDR3 DNA sequence: TGTGCCAGCAGCTTAGATGAGTATGAGCAGTTCTTC.

This clonotype has a count of ten or more. The chain recombines TRBV20-1 with TRBJ2-5, with unresolved D. CDR3 length: 15 residues. The V end lost 6 bases, the J end lost 4 bases, and 21 bases lay between the germline ends. Germline loops: CDR1 DFQATT, CDR2 SNEGSKA (reference sequence). The CDR3 reads CSAPVSTENSETQYF. The CDR3 DNA reads as TGCAGTGCCCCCGTTAGTACAGAAAATTCAGAGACCCAGTACTTC.